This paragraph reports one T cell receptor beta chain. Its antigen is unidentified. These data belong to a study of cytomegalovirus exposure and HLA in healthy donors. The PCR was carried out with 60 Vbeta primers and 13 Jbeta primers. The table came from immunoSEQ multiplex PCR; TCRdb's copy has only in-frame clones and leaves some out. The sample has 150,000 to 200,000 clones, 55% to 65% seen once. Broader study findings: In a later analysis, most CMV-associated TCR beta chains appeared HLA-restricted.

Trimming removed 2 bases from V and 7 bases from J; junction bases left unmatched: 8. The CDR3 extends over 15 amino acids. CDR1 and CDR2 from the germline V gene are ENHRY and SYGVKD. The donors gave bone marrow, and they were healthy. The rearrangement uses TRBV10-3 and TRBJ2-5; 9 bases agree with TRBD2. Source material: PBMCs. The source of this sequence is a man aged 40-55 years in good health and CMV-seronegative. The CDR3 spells CAISEAGTSSGTQYF. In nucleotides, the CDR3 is TGTGCCATCAGTGAGGCCGGGACTAGCTCGGGGACCCAGTACTTC.